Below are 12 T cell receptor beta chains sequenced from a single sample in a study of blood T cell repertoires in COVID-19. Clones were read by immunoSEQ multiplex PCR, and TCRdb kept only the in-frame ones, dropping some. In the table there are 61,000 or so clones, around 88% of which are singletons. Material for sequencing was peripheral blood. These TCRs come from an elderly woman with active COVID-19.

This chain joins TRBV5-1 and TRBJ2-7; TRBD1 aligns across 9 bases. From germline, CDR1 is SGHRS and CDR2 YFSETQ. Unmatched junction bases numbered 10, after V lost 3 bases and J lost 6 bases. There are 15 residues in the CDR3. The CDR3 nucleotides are TGCGCCAGCAGCTCATCCGGGACAGGGAGCGGCGAGCAGTACTTC. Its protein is CASSSSGTGSGEQYF.

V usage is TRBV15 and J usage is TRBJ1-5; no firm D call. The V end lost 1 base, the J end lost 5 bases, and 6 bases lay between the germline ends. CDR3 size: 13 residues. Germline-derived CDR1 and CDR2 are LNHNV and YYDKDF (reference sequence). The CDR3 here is CATSRVPDQPQHF. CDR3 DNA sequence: TGTGCCACCAGCAGAGTTCCAGATCAGCCCCAGCATTTT.

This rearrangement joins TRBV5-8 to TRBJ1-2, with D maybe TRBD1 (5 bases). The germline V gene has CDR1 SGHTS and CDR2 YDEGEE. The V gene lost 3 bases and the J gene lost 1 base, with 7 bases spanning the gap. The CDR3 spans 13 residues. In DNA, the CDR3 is TGTGCCAGCAGCTCCGGACATAACTATGGCTACACCTTC. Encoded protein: CASSSGHNYGYTF.

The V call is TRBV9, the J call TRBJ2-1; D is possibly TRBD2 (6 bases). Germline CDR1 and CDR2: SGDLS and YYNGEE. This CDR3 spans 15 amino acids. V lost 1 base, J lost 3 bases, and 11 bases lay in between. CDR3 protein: CASSVSAGLYNEQFF. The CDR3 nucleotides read TGTGCCAGCAGCGTATCAGCGGGCCTCTACAATGAGCAGTTCTTC.

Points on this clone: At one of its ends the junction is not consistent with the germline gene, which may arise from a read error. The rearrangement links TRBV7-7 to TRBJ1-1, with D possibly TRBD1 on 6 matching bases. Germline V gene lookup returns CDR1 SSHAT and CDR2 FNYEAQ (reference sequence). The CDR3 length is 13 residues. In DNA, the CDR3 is TGTGCTAGCAGCCTGAGACAGGACACTGAAGCTTTCTTT. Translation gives CASSLRQDTEAFF.

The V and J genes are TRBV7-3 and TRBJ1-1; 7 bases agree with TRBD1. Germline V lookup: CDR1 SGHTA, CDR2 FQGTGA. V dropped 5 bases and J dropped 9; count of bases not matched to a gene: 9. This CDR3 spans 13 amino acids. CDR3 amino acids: CASSEGQLSKAFF. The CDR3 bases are TGTGCCAGCAGCGAGGGACAGCTGTCGAAAGCTTTCTTT. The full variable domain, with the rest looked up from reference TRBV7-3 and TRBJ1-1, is GAGVSQTPSNKVTEKGKYVELRCDPISGHTALYWYRQSLGQGPEFLIYFQGTGAADDSGLPNDRFFAVRPEGSVSTLKIQRTERGDSAVYLCASSEGQLSKAFFGQGTRLTVV.

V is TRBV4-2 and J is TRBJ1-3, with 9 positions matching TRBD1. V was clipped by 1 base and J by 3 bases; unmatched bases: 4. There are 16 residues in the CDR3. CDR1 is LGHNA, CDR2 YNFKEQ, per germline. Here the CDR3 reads CASSQGLTGGGNTIYF. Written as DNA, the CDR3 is TGTGCCAGCAGCCAAGGATTGACAGGGGGTGGAAACACCATATATTTT.

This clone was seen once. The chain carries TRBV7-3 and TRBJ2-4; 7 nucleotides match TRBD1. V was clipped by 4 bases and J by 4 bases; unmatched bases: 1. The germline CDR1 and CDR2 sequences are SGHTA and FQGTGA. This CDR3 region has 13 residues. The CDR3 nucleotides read TGTGCCAGCAGCTCGGGACAGAAAAACATTCAGTACTTC. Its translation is CASSSGQKNIQYF.

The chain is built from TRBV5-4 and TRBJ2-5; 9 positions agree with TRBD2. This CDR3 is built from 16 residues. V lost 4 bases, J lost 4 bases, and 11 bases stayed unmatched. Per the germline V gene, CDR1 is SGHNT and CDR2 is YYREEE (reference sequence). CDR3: CASSIEVGGGAETQYF. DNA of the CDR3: TGTGCCAGCAGCATTGAGGTTGGCGGGGGGGCAGAGACCCAGTACTTC.

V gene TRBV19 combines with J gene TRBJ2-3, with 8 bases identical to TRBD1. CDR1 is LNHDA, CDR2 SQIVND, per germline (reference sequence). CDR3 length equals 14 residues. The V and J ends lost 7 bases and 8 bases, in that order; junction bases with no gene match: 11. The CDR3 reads CASTQGQAEGTQYF. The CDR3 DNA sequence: TGTGCCAGTACCCAGGGACAGGCCGAGGGTACGCAGTATTTT. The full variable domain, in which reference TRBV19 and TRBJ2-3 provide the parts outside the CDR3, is DGGITQSPKYLFRKEGQNVTLSCEQNLNHDAMYWYRQDPGQGLRLIYYSQIVNDFQKGDIAEGYSVSREKKESFPLTVTSAQKNPTAFYLCASTQGQAEGTQYFGPGTRLTVL.

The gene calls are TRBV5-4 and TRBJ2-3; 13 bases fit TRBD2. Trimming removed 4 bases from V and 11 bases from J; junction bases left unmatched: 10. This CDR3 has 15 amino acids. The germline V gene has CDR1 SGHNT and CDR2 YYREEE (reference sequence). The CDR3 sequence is CASSHGTSGTPRQYF. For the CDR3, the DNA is TGTGCCAGCAGCCACGGGACTAGCGGGACTCCTCGGCAGTATTTT.

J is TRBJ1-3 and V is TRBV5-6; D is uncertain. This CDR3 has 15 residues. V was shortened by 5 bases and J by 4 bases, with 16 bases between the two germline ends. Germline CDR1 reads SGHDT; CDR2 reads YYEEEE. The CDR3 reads CASRSRYREGNTIYF. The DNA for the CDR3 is TGTGCCAGCAGATCCAGGTACCGCGAGGGAAACACCATATATTTT.